This is a list of T cell receptor beta chains from one sample in a study of identical twins. TCRdb redid the calling of the 5' RACE reads with MiXCR, one entry per CDR3 protein. The table lists 500,000 or so distinct CDR3 sequences, about 20% of them singletons. The same sample was also used in a study of T cells expressing NK-cell markers.

Material for sequencing was CD4+ T cells sorted from blood. These receptor sequences come from a woman in her late teens or twenties in good health. The CDR3 runs from the conserved cysteine through the conserved F or W. D genes are given only for firm matches. The size of a clone is reported for some rows only, either as once, few or many, or as a class for expanded clones.

D gene,clone size,J gene,V gene,CDR3 DNA,CDR3 protein
NA,NA,TRBJ2-3,TRBV18,TGTGCCAGCTCACCACAGGTTAGGGACACAGATACGCAGTATTTT,CASSPQVRDTDTQYF
NA,many,TRBJ2-1,TRBV12-3/TRBV12-4,TGTGCCAGCAGTTTAGGGGGACATGAGCAGTTCTTC,CASSLGGHEQFF
TRBD2,NA,TRBJ2-1,TRBV12-3/TRBV12-4,TGTGCCAGCAGCCCAACCGGGACTAGCGGGAGTCGTAATGAGCAGTTCTTC,CASSPTGTSGSRNEQFF
TRBD2,few,TRBJ2-5,TRBV4-3,TGCGCCAGCAGCCACCGGGCTAGCGGTTCCCAAGAGACCCAGTACTTC,CASSHRASGSQETQYF
NA,NA,TRBJ1-5,TRBV4-3,TGCGCCAGCAGCCGGGGGCGTCAGCAGCCCCAGCATTTT,CASSRGRQQPQHF
NA,NA,TRBJ1-1,TRBV5-1,TGCGCCAGCAGCTTTATAGAAGGGACTGAAGCTTTCTTT,CASSFIEGTEAFF
NA,NA,TRBJ1-6,TRBV7-3,TGTGCCAGCAGCTCCATCGGTCTGGGAAATTCACCCCTCCACTTT,CASSSIGLGNSPLHF
NA,NA,TRBJ2-6,TRBV19,TGTGCCAGCCTGGGCTTCTCTGGGGCCAACGTCCTGACTTTC,CASLGFSGANVLTF
NA,NA,TRBJ2-7,TRBV6-1,TGTGCCAGCCACACCCTGGGGAGGAGCTCCTACGAGCAGTACTTC,CASHTLGRSSYEQYF
NA,NA,TRBJ2-1,TRBV29-1,TGCAGCGCCCTCAGGGGTACCTACAATGAGCAGTTCTTC,CSALRGTYNEQFF
NA,NA,TRBJ1-5,TRBV7-9,TGTGCCAGCAGCTTACAGTTCAATCAGCCCCAGCATTTT,CASSLQFNQPQHF
NA,NA,TRBJ2-7,TRBV9,TGTGCCAGCAGCGTAGAGGGCCTAGCGCGAAACTACGTGCAGTACTTC,CASSVEGLARNYVQYF
NA,few,TRBJ1-4,TRBV6-5,TGTGCCAGCAGGAAATTGGGTGAAAAACTGTTTTTT,CASRKLGEKLFF